The clone carrying this T cell receptor beta chain was counted a few times. Germline values: CDR1 MNHEY, CDR2 SVGAGI. V was shortened by 8 bases and J by 1 base, with 15 bases between the two germline ends. There are 15 residues in the CDR3. Sequencing used immunoSEQ multiplex PCR; TCRdb keeps in-frame clones, though not all of them. The table records 30,000 to 40,000 clones, less than 70% of them present only once. This sample is drawn from a study of STAT5B mutations in CD4+ large granular lymphocyte leukemia. Study in general: The CDR3 'QG' motif was associated with a particular HLA allele among healthy donors.

This clonotype was obtained from a human donor in good health. The chain uses TRBV6-5 and TRBJ1-5, with D unclear. The sequenced material came from CD4+ T cells from blood buffy coats. For the CDR3, the DNA is TGTGCCAGCCGGGGAAGCGCCTTGAGCAATCAGCCCCAGCATTTT. It specifies CASRGSALSNQPQHF.